The subject of this entry is one T cell receptor beta chain. The CDR3 runs 18 residues. The V end lost 7 bases, the J end lost 0 bases, and 25 bases lay between the germline ends. Per germline, CDR1 SQVTM and CDR2 ANQGSEA. The use of a sample-barcoded 5' primer and a J-beta primer mix characterized a second PCR of about 6 to 12 cycles. Each of the cDNA molecules was tagged by a template-switch adaptor with 12 random nucleotides. TCRdb independently ran MiXCR on the 5' RACE reads; one entry per CDR3 protein. The table records about 830,000 distinct CDR3 sequences, about three fifths of them present only once. The record originates from a study of blood T cells in healthy people across ages.

The sequencing sample was made of blood. The chain couples TRBV29-1 to TRBJ2-1, with a tentative D call TRBD1 (7 bases). The TCR was taken from a young man in good health. The CDR3 coding sequence is TGCAGCGCCAGAAGGGGGACAGCGGGCGCTAGCTCCTACAATGAGCAGTTCTTC. Translation gives CSARRGTAGASSYNEQFF.